The 15 T cell receptor beta chains below come from one sample, sequenced in a study of T-cell memory formation after mild COVID-19. TCRdb redid the calling of the 5' RACE reads with MiXCR, one entry per CDR3 protein. The repertoire consists of roughly 14,000 distinct CDR3 sequences, with around a fifth occurring once and the leading ten covering about 57%. The specimen sequenced was PBMCs or a T cell subset sorted from them (not recorded which). These receptors came from a man aged 18 to 30 who had mild COVID-19 (a few samples of this study predate the infection). Cell type and time point are not known.

This clonotype was counted many times. This chain joins TRBV5-6 and TRBJ2-5, with 8 nucleotides matching TRBD2. The CDR3 extends over 14 amino acids. Trimming removed 7 bases from V and 3 bases from J; junction bases left unmatched: 8. Germline values: CDR1 SGHDT, CDR2 YYEEEE. The CDR3 loop is CASWGLGKKETQYF. CDR3 nucleotides: TGTGCCAGCTGGGGACTAGGAAAAAAAGAGACCCAGTACTTC.

This clonotype was counted many times. The chain is built from TRBV5-1 and TRBJ2-1; D may be TRBD1 (5 bases). The germline gives CDR1 SGHRS, CDR2 YFSETQ. With 1 base removed from V and 4 bases from J, the gap between germline ends came to 15 bases. The CDR3 loop spans 16 amino acids. Here the CDR3 reads CASSLRADRGYNEQFF. As DNA, the CDR3 is TGCGCCAGCAGCTTGCGGGCCGATAGGGGTTACAATGAGCAGTTCTTC.

This clonotype has a count of ten or more. The V call is TRBV20-1, the J call TRBJ1-2; D possibly corresponds to TRBD1 (5 bases). CDR3 length equals 16 residues. The V end lost 1 base, the J end lost 4 bases, and 19 bases lay between the germline ends. Germline-derived CDR1 and CDR2 are DFQATT and SNEGSKA (reference sequence). CDR3 DNA: TGCAGTGCTAGAGCGGAGGTGGGGACCATCGGCTATGGCTACACCTTC. It specifies CSARAEVGTIGYGYTF.

This sequence joins TRBV6-2 or TRBV6-3 and TRBJ2-3; D possibly uses TRBD1 or TRBD2 (6 bases each). V was trimmed by 8 bases and J by 4 bases, leaving 16 bases between them. CDR1 MNHEY and CDR2 SVGEGT come from the germline V gene. This CDR3 is built from 14 residues. The chain's CDR3 is CASVGGLGPDTQYF. CDR3 nucleotides: TGTGCCAGCGTCGGGGGCCTAGGGCCAGATACGCAGTATTTT.

The rearrangement links TRBV7-2 to TRBJ2-7, with D unresolved. From germline, CDR1 is SGHTA and CDR2 FQGNSA. The CDR3 is made up of 14 amino acids. Trimming left V 5 bases short and J 3 bases short, with 14 bases between. The CDR3, as DNA: TGTGCCAGCAGCCTCCGCCGAGGTGGCTACGAGCAGTACGTC. Translated, it gives CASSLRRGGYEQYV.

This chain links TRBV12-3 or TRBV12-4 with TRBJ1-5; D is perhaps TRBD1 (6 bases). Between the trimmed V and J ends, which lost 5 bases and 5 bases, there was a span of 13 bases. The CDR3 length is 14 residues. The CDR3 sequence is CASSPQGTDQPQHF. Here the CDR3 DNA reads TGTGCCAGCAGTCCCCAGGGGACGGATCAGCCCCAGCATTTT.

The chain couples TRBV19 to TRBJ2-4, with D maybe TRBD2 (5 bases). From germline, CDR1 is LNHDA and CDR2 SQIVND (reference sequence). V was cut by 11 bases and J by 6 bases, with 8 bases left in between. The CDR3 loop spans 10 amino acids. The CDR3 DNA is TGTGCCTCTGGAGGAAACATTCAGTACTTC. It is translated as CASGGNIQYF.

This clonotype appeared many times. The genes are TRBV24-1 and TRBJ2-1; TRBD2 aligns across 9 bases. CDR1 KGHDR and CDR2 SFDVKD come from the germline V gene. There are 14 residues in the CDR3. The trim removed 4 bases at V and 3 bases at J, leaving 0 bases unmatched. The chain's CDR3 is CATSETSGYNEQFF. The CDR3 DNA reads TGTGCCACCAGTGAGACTAGCGGCTACAATGAGCAGTTCTTC.

At least ten counts were recorded for this clonotype. The chain recombines TRBV2 with TRBJ1-6; the D gene is possibly TRBD1 (5 bases). This CDR3 region has 15 residues. The germline V and J ends were trimmed by 3 bases and 7 bases, with 13 bases remaining between them. CDR1 is SNHLY, CDR2 FYNNEI, per germline. This chain's CDR3 is CASSELGRVNSPLHF. CDR3 in DNA: TGTGCCAGCAGTGAGCTCGGCAGGGTGAATTCACCCCTCCACTTT.

Many counts were recorded for this clonotype. This chain uses TRBV12-3 or TRBV12-4 with TRBJ1-1, with unresolved D. CDR3 length: 14 amino acids. Trimming left V 6 bases short and J 4 bases short, with 15 bases between. The CDR3: CASRDRGYATEAFF. In nucleotides, the CDR3 is TGTGCCAGCAGGGACCGAGGGTATGCCACTGAAGCTTTCTTT.

At least ten counts were recorded for this clonotype. This chain links TRBV7-2 with TRBJ2-5, with 9 bases fitting TRBD2. The V segment lost 4 bases and the J segment 2 bases; nucleotides outside the gene matches: 8. The CDR3 runs to 16 residues. Germline V CDR1 and CDR2: SGHTA, FQGNSA. CDR3 sequence (DNA): TGTGCCAGCAGCTCCCCGCGGGGGGGAAGTCAAGAGACCCAGTACTTC. Its protein is CASSSPRGGSQETQYF.

This clonotype was seen many times. This chain joins TRBV6-2 or TRBV6-3 and TRBJ2-3; D is ambiguous. CDR1 is MNHEY and CDR2 is SVGEGT in the germline V gene. The CDR3 is 17 residues long. V was pared by 0 bases and J by 1 base, with 14 bases between. Written as DNA, the CDR3 is TGTGCCAGCAGTTACTCTTGGCGACGCCGTGGCACAGATACGCAGTATTTT. Encoded protein: CASSYSWRRRGTDTQYF.

The chain joins TRBV6-1 to TRBJ1-5, with 9 bases that match TRBD1. Germline CDR1 and CDR2: MNHNS and SASEGT. V lost 2 bases, J lost 7 bases, and 15 bases stayed unmatched. The CDR3 sequence is 18 residues long. The CDR3 sequence: CASSERRSWDREGQPQHF. In nucleotides, the CDR3 is TGTGCCAGCAGTGAAAGGCGCTCTTGGGACAGGGAGGGCCAGCCCCAGCATTTT.

The rearrangement uses TRBV4-2 and TRBJ2-4, with 10 nucleotides matching TRBD1. This CDR3 region has 19 residues. The ends lost 0 bases at V and 1 base at J; junction bases unmatched: 9. Germline V gene data show CDR1 as LGHNA and CDR2 as YNFKEQ. This CDR3 reads CASSQDGTGATTAKNIQYF. CDR3 coding DNA: TGTGCCAGCAGCCAAGATGGGACAGGGGCAACTACTGCCAAAAACATTCAGTACTTC.

This clonotype has at least ten counts. The rearrangement joins TRBV15 to TRBJ2-2; weak D call: TRBD2 (5 bases). V was shortened by 1 base and J by 4 bases, with 7 bases between the two germline ends. This CDR3 comprises 14 residues. Germline V gives CDR1 LNHNV, CDR2 YYDKDF (reference sequence). The CDR3 here is CATSRGRGTGELFF. CDR3 coding DNA: TGTGCCACCAGCAGAGGTCGGGGCACCGGGGAGCTGTTTTTT.